One sample yielded the 19 T cell receptor beta chains listed below, sequenced in a study of T cell repertoires in cytomegalovirus infection. TCRdb processed the reads anew with MiXCR; each CDR3 protein has one entry. Of some 560,000 distinct CDR3 sequences listed, 35% to 50% are singletons. No antigens are known for them. Here the sequenced sample was cultured PBMCs, taken from culture after CMV antigen stimulation. The receptors stem from a human donor in good health (CMV status not recorded). Some clones in this sample may be carry-over from other donors' samples.

There are a few counts of this clonotype. The chain joins TRBV6-1 to TRBJ1-1; D is ambiguous. In germline, CDR1 is MNHNS, CDR2 SASEGT. The CDR3 covers 13 residues. Trimming cost V 7 bases and J 1 base, with 10 bases left between them. CDR3 sequence reads: CASTVPGNTEAFF. The CDR3 DNA reads TGTGCCAGCACCGTCCCGGGGAACACTGAAGCTTTCTTT.

This clonotype was seen a few times. This chain uses TRBV7-9 with TRBJ1-1, with a tentative D call TRBD1 (6 bases). Trimming left V 6 bases short and J 8 bases short, with 13 bases between. Germline V gene data show CDR1 as SEHNR and CDR2 as FQNEAQ (reference sequence). CDR3 size: 12 residues. The CDR3 is CASRYTGLEAFF. The CDR3 bases are TGTGCCAGCAGATATACAGGGCTGGAAGCTTTCTTT.

This clonotype has a handful of counts. In DNA form, the CDR3 reads TGTGCCAGCAGCAAAACAAGTAACGGCAATCAGCCCCAGCATTTT. Translating gives CASSKTSNGNQPQHF. The chain recombines TRBV12-3 or TRBV12-4 with TRBJ1-5; no definite D call. V was trimmed by 6 bases and J by 2 bases, leaving 14 bases between them. The length of the CDR3 is 15 residues.

Comments on this clonotype: One junction end does not reproduce the germline sequence, and a read error may be involved. The genes are TRBV5-6 and TRBJ2-7; D unresolved. The CDR3 covers 13 residues. The germline CDR1 and CDR2 sequences are SGHDT and YYEEEE. This CDR3 reads CACSSLGTYEQYF. The CDR3 DNA sequence: TGTGCCTGCAGCTCCTTGGGGACCTACGAGCAGTACTTC.

The chain is built from TRBV12-3 or TRBV12-4 and TRBJ2-7; D is unresolved. This CDR3 is built from 13 residues. The germline V and J ends were trimmed by 2 bases and 4 bases, with 9 bases remaining between them. CDR3 amino acids: CASSLMESYEQYF. CDR3 DNA sequence: TGTGCCAGCAGTTTAATGGAATCATACGAGCAGTACTTC.

This clonotype was seen a handful of times. V usage is TRBV5-1 and J usage is TRBJ2-6, with 10 bases aligning to TRBD1. Per the germline V gene, CDR1 is SGHRS and CDR2 is YFSETQ. The J segment lost 0 bases and the V segment lost 0 bases, leaving 3 bases of the junction unmatched. The CDR3 totals 18 residues. Here the CDR3 reads CASSLAGTGASGANVLTF. CDR3 nucleotide sequence: TGCGCCAGCAGCTTGGCTGGGACAGGGGCCTCTGGGGCCAACGTCCTGACTTTC.

DNA of the CDR3: TGTGCCAGCAGCTTAGGCACCCAGAGTGGCTACACCTTC. The encoded protein is CASSLGTQSGYTF. The V gene is TRBV7-2, the J gene TRBJ1-2; D remains unclear. This CDR3 comprises 13 residues. Trimming pared 1 base from V and 7 bases from J, leaving 10 bases between. The V gene's germline CDR1 is SGHTA and CDR2 FQGNSA.

This clonotype was seen only a few times. The chain couples TRBV7-8 to TRBJ1-5, with D possibly matching TRBD1 (6 bases). This CDR3 comprises 14 residues. Between the trimmed V and J ends, which lost 4 bases and 5 bases, there was a span of 12 bases. Looked up from germline, CDR1 is SGHVS and CDR2 is FQNEAQ. The CDR3 DNA sequence: TGTGCCAGCAGCTACCGGGACAATGATCAGCCCCAGCATTTT. It specifies CASSYRDNDQPQHF. The variable domain in full, with the rest retrieved from reference TRBV7-8 and TRBJ1-5, is GAGVSQSPRYKVAKRGQDVALRCDPISGHVSLFWYQQALGQGPEFLTYFQNEAQLDKSGLPSDRFFAERPEGSVSTLKIQRTQQEDSAVYLCASSYRDNDQPQHFGDGTRLSIL.

This clonotype was detected a few times. The rearrangement uses TRBV10-3 and TRBJ2-5; D call uncertain. CDR3 length equals 13 residues. V was cut by 3 bases and J by 0 bases, with 5 bases left in between. The V gene's germline CDR1 is ENHRY and CDR2 SYGVKD. The CDR3 DNA follows: TGTGCCATCAGTGAAGGGTACCAAGAGACCCAGTACTTC. Translated, it gives CAISEGYQETQYF.

The chain has TRBV4-2 and TRBJ2-5; 13 bases match TRBD2. V lost 2 bases, J lost 9 bases, and 15 bases stayed unmatched. The CDR3 sequence is 18 residues long. Per the germline V gene, CDR1 is LGHNA and CDR2 is YNFKEQ. The CDR3 nucleotides are TGTGCCAGCAGCCAACAAAGTTCCGGGACTAGCGGGGCGGGGGCCCAGTACTTC. Translated, it gives CASSQQSSGTSGAGAQYF.

The chain joins TRBV7-8 to TRBJ2-1; no clear D gene. This CDR3 is 16 amino acids long. Trimming removed 2 bases from V and 8 bases from J, with 19 bases in between. CDR1 and CDR2 (germline): SGHVS, FQNEAQ. The chain's CDR3 is CASSLNIATMFYEQFF. Written as DNA, the CDR3 is TGTGCCAGCAGCTTAAATATTGCTACAATGTTCTATGAGCAGTTCTTC. Full variable domain (remainder filled in from reference TRBV7-8 and TRBJ2-1): GAGVSQSPRYKVAKRGQDVALRCDPISGHVSLFWYQQALGQGPEFLTYFQNEAQLDKSGLPSDRFFAERPEGSVSTLKIQRTQQEDSAVYLCASSLNIATMFYEQFFGPGTRLTVL.

The chain is built from TRBV19 and TRBJ2-1; TRBD2 might be the D (5 bases). V was pared by 8 bases and J by 0 bases, with 14 bases between. The CDR3 contains 15 residues. Germline assignment: CDR1 LNHDA and CDR2 SQIVND (reference sequence). The CDR3 DNA sequence: TGTGCCAGTGGGAGATTCCCCAACTCCTACAATGAGCAGTTCTTC. The encoded protein is CASGRFPNSYNEQFF.

The rearrangement links TRBV27 to TRBJ1-5; D gene uncertain. The CDR3 loop spans 14 amino acids. Germline V gene lookup returns CDR1 MNHEY and CDR2 SMNVEV (reference sequence). Trimming removed 5 bases at V and 3 bases at J, with 11 bases between. The CDR3 DNA reads as TGTGCCAGCAGTAAGCTGGGTACCAATCAGCCCCAGCATTTT. Its protein product is CASSKLGTNQPQHF.

This chain connects TRBV5-4 to TRBJ1-1; 8 positions agree with TRBD1. V trimming: 0 bases; J trimming: 5 bases; junction bases outside the gene matches: 6. The CDR3 has 15 residues. Germline CDR1 reads SGHNT; CDR2 reads YYREEE (reference sequence). CDR3 residues: CASSLATGEGTEAFF. In nucleotides, the CDR3 is TGTGCCAGCAGCTTGGCGACAGGGGAGGGGACTGAAGCTTTCTTT.

The J gene is TRBJ1-5, the V gene TRBV7-2, with unresolved D. Deletions cut 6 bases from V and 0 bases from J, with 9 bases between. This CDR3 is 14 amino acids long. In germline, CDR1 is SGHTA, CDR2 FQGNSA. For the CDR3, the DNA is TGTGCCAGCAGTCCATACAATAGCAATCAGCCCCAGCATTTT. The encoded protein is CASSPYNSNQPQHF. The full variable domain, its missing parts supplied by reference TRBV7-2 and TRBJ1-5, is GAGVSQSPSNKVTEKGKDVELRCDPISGHTALYWYRQSLGQGLEFLIYFQGNSAPDKSGLPSDRFSAERTGGSVSTLTIQRTQQEDSAVYLCASSPYNSNQPQHFGDGTRLSIL.

This clonotype was recorded only once. The chain has TRBV10-2 and TRBJ1-5; D ambiguous. Trimming removed 1 base at V and 3 bases at J, with 4 bases between. CDR1 is WSHSY and CDR2 is SAAADI in the germline V gene. This CDR3 spans 13 amino acids. CDR3: CASSELINQPQHF. The CDR3 DNA reads as TGCGCCAGCAGTGAGTTAATCAATCAGCCCCAGCATTTT.

In this sample, this clonotype turned up a few times. This rearrangement joins TRBV7-9 to TRBJ1-6; D remains unclear. Trimming removed 7 bases at V and 9 bases at J, with 10 bases between. Germline V lookup: CDR1 SEHNR, CDR2 FQNEAQ (reference sequence). The CDR3 has 12 residues. The CDR3 is CASTVVGSPLHF. The CDR3 nucleotides read TGTGCCAGCACCGTAGTGGGTTCACCCCTCCACTTT.

This clonotype has a handful of counts. CDR3 DNA: TGTGCCAGTAGTGACGACTACTCCTTGACCAATGAGCAGTTCTTC. Translated, it gives CASSDDYSLTNEQFF. The chain links TRBV19 to TRBJ2-1, with D possibly matching TRBD2 (5 bases). Germline V gives CDR1 LNHDA, CDR2 SQIVND (reference sequence). Trimming removed 5 bases at V and 6 bases at J, with 17 bases between. The CDR3 has 15 residues.

The chain employs TRBV15 and TRBJ2-5, with no clear D. CDR1 is LNHNV, CDR2 YYDKDF, per germline (reference sequence). The CDR3 sequence is 14 residues long. Deletions cut 4 bases from V and 3 bases from J, with 12 bases between. The CDR3 sequence is CATSTQGQEETQYF. DNA of the CDR3: TGTGCCACCAGCACTCAAGGGCAGGAAGAGACCCAGTACTTC.